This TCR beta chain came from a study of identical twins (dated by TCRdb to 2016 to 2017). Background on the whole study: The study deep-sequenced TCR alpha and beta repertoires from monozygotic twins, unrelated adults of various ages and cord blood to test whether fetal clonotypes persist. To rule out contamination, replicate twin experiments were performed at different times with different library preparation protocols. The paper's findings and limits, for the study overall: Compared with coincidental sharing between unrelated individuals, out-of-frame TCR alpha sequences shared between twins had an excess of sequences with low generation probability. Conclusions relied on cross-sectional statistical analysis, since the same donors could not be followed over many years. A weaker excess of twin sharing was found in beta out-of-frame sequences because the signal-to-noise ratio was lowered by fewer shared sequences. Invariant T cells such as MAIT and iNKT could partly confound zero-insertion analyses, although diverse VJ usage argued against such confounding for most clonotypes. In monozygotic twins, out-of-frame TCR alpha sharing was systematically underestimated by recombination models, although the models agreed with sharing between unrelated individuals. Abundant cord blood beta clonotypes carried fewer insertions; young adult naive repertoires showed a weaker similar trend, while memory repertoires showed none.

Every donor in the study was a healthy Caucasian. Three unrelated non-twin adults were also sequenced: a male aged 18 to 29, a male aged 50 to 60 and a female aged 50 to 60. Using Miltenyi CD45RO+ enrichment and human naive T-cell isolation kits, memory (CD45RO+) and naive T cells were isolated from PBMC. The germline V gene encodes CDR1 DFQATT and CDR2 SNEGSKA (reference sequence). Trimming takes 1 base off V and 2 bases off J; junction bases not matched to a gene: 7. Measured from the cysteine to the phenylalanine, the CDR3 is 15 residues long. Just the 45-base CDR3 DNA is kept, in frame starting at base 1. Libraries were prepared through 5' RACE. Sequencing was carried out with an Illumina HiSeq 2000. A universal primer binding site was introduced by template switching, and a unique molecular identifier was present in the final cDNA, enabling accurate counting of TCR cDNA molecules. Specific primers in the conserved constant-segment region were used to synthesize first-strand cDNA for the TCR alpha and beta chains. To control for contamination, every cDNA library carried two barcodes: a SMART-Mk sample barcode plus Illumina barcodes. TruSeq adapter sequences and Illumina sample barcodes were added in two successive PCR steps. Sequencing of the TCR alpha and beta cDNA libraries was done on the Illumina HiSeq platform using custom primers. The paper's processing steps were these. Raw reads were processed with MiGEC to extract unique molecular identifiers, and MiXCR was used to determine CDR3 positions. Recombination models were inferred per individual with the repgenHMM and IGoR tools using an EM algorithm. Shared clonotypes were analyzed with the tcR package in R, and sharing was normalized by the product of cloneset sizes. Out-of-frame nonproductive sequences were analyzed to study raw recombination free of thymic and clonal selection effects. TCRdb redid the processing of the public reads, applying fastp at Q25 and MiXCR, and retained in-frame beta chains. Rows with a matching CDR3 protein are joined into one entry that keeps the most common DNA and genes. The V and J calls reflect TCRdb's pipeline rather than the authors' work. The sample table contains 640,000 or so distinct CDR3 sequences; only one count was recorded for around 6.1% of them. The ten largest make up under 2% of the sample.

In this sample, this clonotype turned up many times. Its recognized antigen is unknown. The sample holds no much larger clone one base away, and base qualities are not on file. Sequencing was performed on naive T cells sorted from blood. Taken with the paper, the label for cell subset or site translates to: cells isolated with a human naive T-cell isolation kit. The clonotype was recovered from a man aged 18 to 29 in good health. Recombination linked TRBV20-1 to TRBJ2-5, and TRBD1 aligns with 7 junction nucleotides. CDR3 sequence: CSARAGTERQETQYF. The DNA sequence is TGCAGTGCTAGAGCTGGGACAGAGAGACAAGAGACCCAGTACTTC.